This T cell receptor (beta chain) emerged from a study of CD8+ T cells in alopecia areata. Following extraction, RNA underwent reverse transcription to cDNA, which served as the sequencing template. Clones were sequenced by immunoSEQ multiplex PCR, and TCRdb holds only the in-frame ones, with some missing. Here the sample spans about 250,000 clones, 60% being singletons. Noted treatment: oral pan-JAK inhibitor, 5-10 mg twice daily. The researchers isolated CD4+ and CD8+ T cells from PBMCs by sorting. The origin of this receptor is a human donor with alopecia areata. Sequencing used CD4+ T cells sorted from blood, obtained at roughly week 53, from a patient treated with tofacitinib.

CDR3 sequence (DNA): TGTGCCAGCAGCGTATCAGTGGGCAATCAGCCCCAGCATTTT. This sequence encodes CASSVSVGNQPQHF. V and J are TRBV9 and TRBJ1-5; no clear D gene. CDR1 is SGDLS and CDR2 is YYNGEE in the germline V gene. Deletions cut 1 base from V and 2 bases from J, with 7 bases between. This CDR3 is 14 amino acids long.